This TCR beta chain was found in a study of cytomegalovirus exposure and HLA in healthy donors. The protocol was immunoSEQ multiplex PCR, while the TCRdb copy is restricted to in-frame clones and leaves out a portion. The sample lists roughly 100,000 clones, about 95% occurring once. Whole-study findings and limits: Among TCR sequences, most were rare, though some public TCRs appeared in many donors. There were approximately 150 TCR beta chains listed as cytomegalovirus-associated.

The donors formed part of the roughly 120-subject validation cohort, distinct from the roughly 700-subject first cohort. Germline V gene lookup returns CDR1 KGHSY and CDR2 FQNENV. The V and J ends lost 2 bases and 5 bases, in that order; junction bases with no gene match: 7. CDR3 size: 15 residues. In the case of this clone: The antigen is undetermined.

Sequenced input: PBMCs. This sequence originates from a woman younger than 35 in good health and CMV-seronegative. The V call is TRBV16, the J call TRBJ2-5; 8 positions match TRBD1. Here the CDR3 reads CASSQLTGEVETQYF. CDR3 DNA sequence: TGTGCCAGCAGCCAACTGACAGGGGAAGTCGAGACCCAGTACTTC. Full variable domain (rest looked up from reference TRBV16 and TRBJ2-5): GEEVAQTPKHLVRGEGQKAKLYCAPIKGHSYVFWYQQVLKNEFKFLISFQNENVFDETGMPKERFSAKCLPNSPCSLEIQATKLEDSAVYFCASSQLTGEVETQYFGPGTRLLVL.